This T cell receptor (beta chain) was sequenced in a study of CD8+CD57+ T cells in acquired aplastic anemia. On the study more broadly: Each DNA sample taken from sorted CD4+ and CD8+ cells came to approximately 3.2 ug on average.

The CDR3 sequence is 12 residues long. Germline lookup yields CDR1 MNHEY and CDR2 SVGEGT. V was trimmed by 4 bases and J by 10 bases, leaving 13 bases between them. Genomic DNA served as template for TCR beta VDJ and CDR3 profiling. TCRdb processed the reads anew with MiXCR; each CDR3 protein has one entry. The sample contains roughly 100,000 distinct CDR3 sequences, around 68% of which appear only once. Study-level findings and limits: Some 28 sequences, all CD8+ CDR3, were shared between patients and controls.

A word on this clonotype: Its specificity is unknown.

Whoever was chosen for sequencing had shown CD8+CD57+ cell expansion by flow cytometry. Every patient had severe acquired aplastic anemia. Patients had not yet gotten any therapy when their blood was taken for sampling. Sequenced sample: sorted CD4+, CD8+, or CD8+CD57+ T cells (not recorded which) from PBMCs. This TCR derives from a human donor with aplastic anemia. This chain connects TRBV6-2 or TRBV6-3 to TRBJ1-2; D not resolved. The CDR3: CASSLRFAVYTF. CDR3 bases: TGTGCCAGCAGTTTGAGGTTCGCTGTCTACACCTTC.